This T cell receptor beta chain was sequenced in a study of blood T cell repertoires in COVID-19 (dated by TCRdb to about 2020). Regarding the complete study: Samples covering the acute and convalescent phases of COVID-19 were provided by collaborators in the United States, Italy and Spain. Subjects who had been exposed to COVID-19, were actively infected with it, or had recovered from it provided the deeply sampled blood TCRbeta repertoires that made up the dataset. The material from the prospective study consisted of cDNA or gDNA derived from T cells, B-cell-depleted T cells, or PBMCs. Where available, HLA class I and class II types were taken from metadata supplied by the sample provider and were not determined by assay-based typing. Nearly every sample came with metadata listing a de-identified subject ID, COVID-19 status, age in years and sex. The repertoires were released in a freely available public database meant as a resource for research on the immune response to SARS-CoV-2. Samples came from the ongoing ImmuneRACE study (first 160 participants) plus 1,254 subjects from 6 global collaborators. What the study reported, not specific to this receptor: Clinical and demographic metadata were provided uncurated, with the amount varying by source and participant.

With regard to this clone: Which antigen it targets is not known. No much larger clone is present one base from it, and per-base qualities are unavailable.

Between the V and J ends, shortened by 0 bases and 3 bases respectively, the junction contains 15 bases. Measured from the cysteine to the phenylalanine, the CDR3 is 17 residues long. Just CDR3 DNA is preserved here, 51 bases in frame from base 1. The germline V gene (reference sequence) specifies SGHKS as CDR1 and YYEKEE as CDR2. Participants in the prospective study were aged roughly 18 to 100 years, lived in more than 20 United States geographic areas, and enrolled through a virtual design. Cohort assignment in the prospective study relied on participant-reported clinical history from a screening survey and a study questionnaire. ImmuneRACE Cohort 3 recovered participants were defined by two consecutive negative NP/OP PCR tests, healthcare professional clearance, or symptom resolution. Mobile phlebotomists in the prospective study collected whole blood, serum and a nasopharyngeal or oropharyngeal swab from every participant. Additional blood draws and questionnaires over an approximately two-month period could optionally be provided by prospective study participants. Blood samples from the prospective study were shipped frozen or at room temperature prior to DNA extraction.

TCRbeta CDR3 regions were amplified from genomic DNA using the immunoSEQ Assay, a bias-controlled multiplex PCR. The authors processed their data as follows. Within the assay, amplification of reference gene primers was used to estimate how many nucleated cells each sample contained. To quantify the absolute abundance of each unique TCRbeta CDR3 rearrangement, sequence reads were collapsed and filtered. Productive Simpson clonality was computed per sample as the square root of Simpson's diversity index over productive rearrangements. The immuneACCESS repertoire file appears here via TCRdb, limited to in-frame rearrangements. These files lack a portion of the clones; in checked studies, under half of the deficit traces to unresolved V genes, and the cause of the others is not known. V and J calls and clone size are copied from that table; D and trimming were computed from the DNA. This sample has some 270,000 clones in its table, and roughly 90% of those were observed once. The ten largest make up approximately 1.5% of the sample.

The chain is made from TRBV5-5 and TRBJ2-2; possibly the D gene is TRBD2, per 6 matching bases. This receptor was taken from a woman aged 40 to 50 who had recovered from COVID-19. Sequencing was performed on PBMCs or T cells enriched from blood (not recorded which). The bases read TGTGCCAGCAGCTTGGAACTATCGGGAGAGTACACCGGGGAGCTGTTTTTT. Protein translation: CASSLELSGEYTGELFF.